Shown below are 20 T cell receptor beta chains from a single sample sequenced in a study of shared clonotypes between healthy human individuals. Only in-frame clones appear in the TCRdb table, and some are missing; sequencing was by immunoSEQ multiplex PCR. Here the sample spans some 510,000 clones, 79% being singletons. Sequencing was done on a sample of PBMCs. The receptor source for this set is a woman in her forties in good health. Some clones in this sample may be carry-over from other donors' samples.

The chain employs TRBV6-6 and TRBJ2-7; D call uncertain. This CDR3 contains 16 residues. The V gene's germline CDR1 is MNHNY and CDR2 SVGAGI (reference sequence). Trimming cost V 6 bases and J 4 bases, with 22 bases left between them. The CDR3 loop is CASRKSSELDRYEQYF. The CDR3 bases are TGTGCCAGCAGAAAATCGTCTGAGTTAGATCGATACGAGCAGTACTTC.

The chain has TRBV28 and TRBJ1-1, with TRBD1 identical over 7 bases. After removal of 3 bases from V and 1 base from J, the junction contained 11 bases not matched to a gene. Germline assignment: CDR1 MDHEN and CDR2 SYDVKM. This CDR3 is built from 17 residues. The CDR3 spells CASSFFRGPGGNTEAFF. In DNA, the CDR3 is TGTGCCAGCAGTTTTTTCCGGGGTCCAGGGGGGAACACTGAAGCTTTCTTT.

This rearrangement joins TRBV9 to TRBJ2-3, with 8 bases identical to TRBD2. Germline V gene lookup returns CDR1 SGDLS and CDR2 YYNGEE. V shed 2 bases, J shed 2 bases, and the junction held 4 bases outside the gene matches. The CDR3 covers 15 residues. DNA for the CDR3: TGTGCCAGCAGCGTTATCGGGAGGGACACAGATACGCAGTATTTT. Translated, it gives CASSVIGRDTDTQYF. Full variable domain (remainder filled in from reference TRBV9 and TRBJ2-3): DSGVTQTPKHLITATGQRVTLRCSPRSGDLSVYWYQQSLDQGLQFLIQYYNGEERAKGNILERFSAQQFPDLHSELNLSSLELGDSALYFCASSVIGRDTDTQYFGPGTRLTVL.

This clone showed up just a few times. The CDR3 DNA reads as TGTGCCAGCACCGATCCCGGGACAGCCTACTATGGCTACACCTTC. Translation: CASTDPGTAYYGYTF. The rearrangement uses TRBV28 and TRBJ1-2; 7 bases fit TRBD1. CDR1 and CDR2 from the germline V gene are MDHEN and SYDVKM. The CDR3 is 15 amino acids. V gave up 7 bases and J gave up 3 bases; unmatched junction bases: 11.

As concerns this clone: The sample has other DNA sequences that encode this CDR3 too. This chain uses TRBV5-1 with TRBJ2-3; 16 positions agree with TRBD2. Germline loops: CDR1 SGHRS, CDR2 YFSETQ. V shed 3 bases and J 6 bases; nucleotides not matched to a gene: 4. The CDR3 has 16 amino acids. CDR3 loop: CASSSGTSGRADTQYF. DNA of the CDR3: TGCGCCAGCAGCTCCGGGACTAGCGGGAGGGCGGATACGCAGTATTTT.

V is TRBV7-8 and J is TRBJ2-7; a possible D gene is TRBD1 (5 bases). This CDR3 is 14 amino acids long. Germline V gene data show CDR1 as SGHVS and CDR2 as FQNEAQ. V was shortened by 5 bases and J by 1 base, with 12 bases between the two germline ends. The chain's CDR3 is CASSRDQGSYEQYF. CDR3 coding DNA: TGTGCCAGCAGCAGAGACCAGGGTTCCTACGAGCAGTACTTC. Full variable domain (outside the CDR3, taken from reference TRBV7-8 and TRBJ2-7): GAGVSQSPRYKVAKRGQDVALRCDPISGHVSLFWYQQALGQGPEFLTYFQNEAQLDKSGLPSDRFFAERPEGSVSTLKIQRTQQEDSAVYLCASSRDQGSYEQYFGPGTRLTVT.

The rearrangement uses TRBV6-1 and TRBJ1-2; D is unresolved. Between the trimmed V and J ends, which lost 4 bases and 4 bases, there was a span of 16 bases. There are 15 residues in the CDR3. Germline V gives CDR1 MNHNS, CDR2 SASEGT. CDR3 DNA: TGTGCCAGCAGTGGCCCAGGATCCCTCGGCTATGGCTACACCTTC. Amino acid sequence: CASSGPGSLGYGYTF.

The chain uses TRBV6-6 and TRBJ2-1, with D possibly matching TRBD2 (6 bases). The CDR3 spans 13 residues. The V gene lost 1 base and the J gene lost 16 bases, with 17 bases spanning the gap. Germline V gene data show CDR1 as MNHNY and CDR2 as SVGAGI (reference sequence). The CDR3 DNA is TGTGCCAGCAGTTACTTCGGGAGCACGACTCCCTTCTTC. Protein: CASSYFGSTTPFF.

The genes are TRBV2 and TRBJ2-7; 9 bases agree with TRBD1. This CDR3 has 14 amino acids. The V gene's germline CDR1 is SNHLY and CDR2 FYNNEI. Trimming removed 6 bases from V and 2 bases from J; junction bases left unmatched: 5. CDR3 region: CASRFRQGAYEQYF. CDR3 DNA sequence: TGTGCCAGCAGGTTCCGACAGGGGGCCTACGAGCAGTACTTC.

This clone was observed a single time. The chain links TRBV28 to TRBJ2-5; TRBD2 might be the D (6 bases). Germline V gives CDR1 MDHEN, CDR2 SYDVKM. Between the trimmed V and J ends, which lost 8 bases and 7 bases, there was a span of 14 bases. This CDR3 region has 12 residues. The CDR3 reads CASGYPGGTQYF. CDR3 DNA: TGTGCCAGCGGATACCCCGGGGGGACCCAGTACTTC.

The chain couples TRBV5-1 to TRBJ2-2; the D is unclear. Deletions cut 4 bases from V and 7 bases from J, with 11 bases between. This CDR3 comprises 13 residues. Per the germline V gene, CDR1 is SGHRS and CDR2 is YFSETQ. CDR3 sequence: CASSVRSDGELFF. For the CDR3, the DNA is TGCGCCAGCAGCGTTAGGTCAGACGGGGAGCTGTTTTTT.

The chain uses TRBV5-1 and TRBJ2-6; TRBD1 is a possible D gene (6 bases). The CDR3 consists of 15 residues. In germline, CDR1 is SGHRS, CDR2 YFSETQ. V lost 4 bases and J 1 base, leaving 9 bases between the germline ends. CDR3 loop: CASSPDSSGANVLTF. The CDR3 coding sequence is TGCGCCAGCAGCCCGGACAGTTCTGGGGCCAACGTCCTGACTTTC.

This rearrangement joins TRBV9 to TRBJ2-2; TRBD2 aligns across 7 bases. This CDR3 comprises 16 residues. Trimming removed 0 bases from V and 4 bases from J; junction bases left unmatched: 6. Germline CDR1 and CDR2: SGDLS and YYNGEE. The CDR3: CASSVAGRAGTGELFF. CDR3 in DNA: TGTGCCAGCAGCGTAGCTGGGAGGGCGGGCACCGGGGAGCTGTTTTTT.

The rearrangement uses TRBV5-4 and TRBJ2-1; 11 nucleotides line up with TRBD2. From germline, CDR1 is SGHNT and CDR2 YYREEE (reference sequence). V dropped 2 bases and J dropped 8; count of bases not matched to a gene: 12. This CDR3 comprises 17 residues. DNA of the CDR3: TGTGCCAGCAGCTTACCACCCGGGACTAGCGGAGGGTATGAGCAGTTCTTC. Encoded protein: CASSLPPGTSGGYEQFF.

The CDR3 loop reads CASKASGNYNEQFF. The CDR3 DNA reads TGTGCCAGCAAAGCTAGCGGAAACTACAATGAGCAGTTCTTC. The chain joins TRBV6-5 to TRBJ2-1, with TRBD2 matching over 7 bases. V trimming: 7 bases; J trimming: 3 bases; junction bases outside the gene matches: 6. This CDR3 is built from 14 residues. The germline CDR1 and CDR2 sequences are MNHEY and SVGAGI.

The CDR3 loop is CASSPRDYGYTF. The CDR3 region has the DNA TGTGCCAGCTCACCTAGGGACTATGGCTACACCTTC. This sequence joins TRBV18 and TRBJ1-2; D remains ambiguous. This CDR3 contains 12 residues. V was cut by 3 bases and J by 3 bases, with 5 bases left in between. In germline, CDR1 is KGHSH, CDR2 LQKENI.

The chain joins TRBV7-8 to TRBJ2-5; 8 nucleotides line up with TRBD1. The CDR3 loop spans 15 amino acids. CDR1 SGHVS and CDR2 FQNEAQ come from the germline V gene. V shed 1 base, J shed 5 bases, and the junction held 6 bases outside the gene matches. DNA for the CDR3: TGTGCCAGCAGCTTAGTCGGGACAGGAGGGGAGACCCAGTACTTC. This gives the protein CASSLVGTGGETQYF.

This clone has just a few counts. This rearrangement joins TRBV19 to TRBJ2-3; tentatively, D is TRBD1 or TRBD2 (5 bases each). The CDR3 is 16 amino acids. The V gene's germline CDR1 is LNHDA and CDR2 SQIVND (reference sequence). Trimming took off 3 bases at V and 5 bases at J, with 18 bases between the two ends. The CDR3 nucleotides are TGTGCCAGTAGTATTGACAACACGGGACCCCTAGATACGCAGTATTTT. This translates into CASSIDNTGPLDTQYF.

This clone was found once. The chain employs TRBV19 and TRBJ1-5; D perhaps matches TRBD1 (5 bases). V shed 5 bases and J shed 4 bases, with 27 bases lying between them. This CDR3 contains 19 residues. The germline CDR1 and CDR2 sequences are LNHDA and SQIVND (reference sequence). The CDR3 bases are TGTGCCAGTAGTTCAAACCGAACCCCACAAAGGGGTTGGAATCAGCCCCAGCATTTT. Protein product: CASSSNRTPQRGWNQPQHF. Together with reference TRBV19 and TRBJ1-5, the CDR3 gives the full variable domain: DGGITQSPKYLFRKEGQNVTLSCEQNLNHDAMYWYRQDPGQGLRLIYYSQIVNDFQKGDIAEGYSVSREKKESFPLTVTSAQKNPTAFYLCASSSNRTPQRGWNQPQHFGDGTRLSIL.

The chain combines TRBV28 with TRBJ2-1; the D is unclear. Germline assignment: CDR1 MDHEN and CDR2 SYDVKM. The CDR3 sequence is 15 residues long. Trimming left V 4 bases short and J 8 bases short, with 18 bases between. CDR3 residues: CASSSVLGPTDEQFF. The CDR3 coding sequence is TGTGCCAGCAGTTCGGTCCTCGGGCCCACGGATGAGCAGTTCTTC. The full variable domain, its missing parts supplied by reference TRBV28 and TRBJ2-1, is DVKVTQSSRYLVKRTGEKVFLECVQDMDHENMFWYRQDPGLGLRLIYFSYDVKMKEKGDIPEGYSVSREKKERFSLILESASTNQTSMYLCASSSVLGPTDEQFFGPGTRLTVL.